The present T cell receptor (beta chain) was sequenced within a study of T cell repertoires in cytomegalovirus infection. About the study: In public TCR beta signatures, there were indications of both CMV infection and matching HLA type.

Via MiXCR, TCRdb re-called the reads, giving one row per CDR3 protein. The table has approximately 500,000 distinct CDR3 sequences, roughly 29% seen once. This clonotype was seen a handful of times. Its specificity is unknown. Study observations and caveats: Summed frequency of public TCR beta families distinguished CMV carriers with the relevant HLA. Clonotype analysis showed dominance of the ex vivo response by HLA-C-restricted CMV-specific TCR beta clonotypes.

Germline values: CDR1 SGHAT, CDR2 FQNNGV. V lost 5 bases, J lost 1 base, and 6 bases lay in between. The CDR3 contains 13 residues. The sequenced sample was PBMCs. The J gene is TRBJ2-4, the V gene TRBV11-2, with D uncertain. The origin of this receptor is a human donor in good health (CMV status not recorded). Some clones in this sample may be carry-over from other donors' samples. The CDR3 bases are TGTGCCAGCAGCGTCACGGCCAAAAACATTCAGTACTTC. It specifies CASSVTAKNIQYF.